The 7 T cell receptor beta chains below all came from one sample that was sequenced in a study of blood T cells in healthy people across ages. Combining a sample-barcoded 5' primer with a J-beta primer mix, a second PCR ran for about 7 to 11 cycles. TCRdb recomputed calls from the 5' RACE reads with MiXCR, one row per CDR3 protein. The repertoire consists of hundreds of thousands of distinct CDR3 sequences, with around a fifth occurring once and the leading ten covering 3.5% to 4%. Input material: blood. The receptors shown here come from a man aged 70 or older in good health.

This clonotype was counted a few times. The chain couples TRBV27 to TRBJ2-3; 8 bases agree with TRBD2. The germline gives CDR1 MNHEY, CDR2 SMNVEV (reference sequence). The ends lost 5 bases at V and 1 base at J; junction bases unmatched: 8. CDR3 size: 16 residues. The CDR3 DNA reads TGTGCCAGCAGTAGCTCCGGGACTAGACGCACAGATACGCAGTATTTT. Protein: CASSSSGTRRTDTQYF.

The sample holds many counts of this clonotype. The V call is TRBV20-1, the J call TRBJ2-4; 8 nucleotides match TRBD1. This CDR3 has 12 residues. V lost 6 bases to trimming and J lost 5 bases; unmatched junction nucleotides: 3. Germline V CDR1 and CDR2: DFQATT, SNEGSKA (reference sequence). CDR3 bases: TGCAGTGCCGGGACAGGCCAAAACATTCAGTACTTC. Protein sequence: CSAGTGQNIQYF.

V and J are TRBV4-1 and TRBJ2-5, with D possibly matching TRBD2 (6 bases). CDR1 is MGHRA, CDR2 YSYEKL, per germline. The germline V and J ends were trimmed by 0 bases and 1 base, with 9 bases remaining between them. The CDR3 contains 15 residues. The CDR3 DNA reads TGCGCCAGCAGCCAAGAGGGACTCCTCCAAGAGACCCAGTACTTC. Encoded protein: CASSQEGLLQETQYF.

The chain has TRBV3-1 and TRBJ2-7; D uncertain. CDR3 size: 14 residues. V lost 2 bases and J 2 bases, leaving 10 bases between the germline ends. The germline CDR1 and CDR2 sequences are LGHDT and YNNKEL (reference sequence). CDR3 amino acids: CASSQFVTTYEQYF. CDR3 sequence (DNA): TGTGCCAGCAGCCAATTCGTCACTACCTACGAGCAGTACTTC.

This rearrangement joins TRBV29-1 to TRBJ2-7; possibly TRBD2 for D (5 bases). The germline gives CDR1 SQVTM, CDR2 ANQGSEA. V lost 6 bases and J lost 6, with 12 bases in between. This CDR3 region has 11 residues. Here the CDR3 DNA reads TGCAGCGTCCAGACTCGGGGCGAGCAGTACTTC. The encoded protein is CSVQTRGEQYF.

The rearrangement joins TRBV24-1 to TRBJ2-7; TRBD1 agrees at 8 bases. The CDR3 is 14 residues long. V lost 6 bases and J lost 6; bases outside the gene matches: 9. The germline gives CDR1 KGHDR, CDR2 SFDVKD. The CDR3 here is CATSPDRDAREQYF. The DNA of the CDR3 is TGTGCCACCAGTCCGGACAGGGACGCGCGCGAGCAGTACTTC.

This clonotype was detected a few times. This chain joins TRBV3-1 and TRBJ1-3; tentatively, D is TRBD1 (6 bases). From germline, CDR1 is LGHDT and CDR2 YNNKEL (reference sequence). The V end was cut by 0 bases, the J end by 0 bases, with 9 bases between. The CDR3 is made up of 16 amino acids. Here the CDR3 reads CASSQERDNSGNTIYF. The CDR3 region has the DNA TGTGCCAGCAGCCAAGAGAGGGACAACTCTGGAAACACCATATATTTT.